This T cell receptor (beta chain) was identified during a study of vaccination and CD4 T cells after COVID-19 (dated by TCRdb to between 2022 and 2023). Study-level background: The convalescent cohort included six males and four females, with two Hispanic individuals, seven Caucasians, two Asians and one multiracial person. Control cultures received a CEFX viral epitope pool as the positive control, an HIV-1 Nef peptide pool as the negative control, or no peptide. Post-COVID blood samples from convalescent patients were collected a median of approximately 100 days after diagnosis, with a range of about 35 to 180 days. The time from the second vaccine dose to post-vaccine blood sampling had a median of roughly 70 days and ranged from roughly 13 to 241 days. Two doses of either the Pfizer-BioNTech BNT162b2 vaccine (n=8) or the Moderna mRNA-1273 vaccine (n=2) were administered to participants. The spike-specific CD4+ TCR repertoire was compared before and after mRNA vaccination in approximately ten COVID-19 convalescent patients and a few infection-naive healthy vaccine recipients. In an earlier paper using these donors, memory CD4+ T cell crossreactivity between SARS-CoV-2 and common cold coronavirus spike proteins was assessed at the TCR clonotype level. The cultures were stimulated with overlapping spike peptide pools from SARS-CoV-2 and from the common cold coronaviruses HCoV-NL63, HCoV-OC43 and HCoV-229E.

The germline V gene gives CDR1 as MNHNS and CDR2 as SASEGT. Counted from cysteine to phenylalanine, this CDR3 has 14 amino acids. The only DNA kept is the CDR3, 42 bases in frame from the first base. At the junction V is shortened by 7 bases and J by 6 bases; bases outside the gene matches: 5. Library preparation was by PCR. At the Johns Hopkins FTIC core, DNA from the cultured CD4+ T cells underwent TCR sequencing with the Oncomine TCR Beta short-read assay. The QIAamp micro DNA kit was used to extract genomic DNA from the cultured CD4+ T cells. Oncomine TCR Beta libraries from cultured CD4+ T cells were pooled with unique dual indexes and sequenced on an Illumina iSeq 100. The original methods were these. Non-productive sequences were removed, and CDR3s that did not start with C, did not end with F or W, or were shorter than 7 amino acids were discarded. Antigen-specific clonotypes were identified using the MANAFEST web application through comparison of peptide-stimulated wells with reference and other culture wells. An FDR below 0.05, an odds ratio above 5, and a productive frequency above 0.1% in at least two of three replicate wells were required for clones to be considered positive. A clonotype was classed as cross-reactive if the clonotype showed significant expansion both in SARS-CoV-2 spike wells and in at least one common cold coronavirus spike condition. Levenshtein distances (stringdist) and unrooted phylogenetic trees (ape) in R version 3.6.1 were used to assess CDR3 homology. TCRdb took the public reads, trimmed them with fastp at Q25, ran MiXCR for clone calling and kept in-frame beta chains. Each record represents a unique CDR3 protein, reported with the most common genes and DNA among its rows. Here the V and J calls rest on TCRdb's processing, not on the authors' analysis. This sample is represented by about 5,700 distinct CDR3 sequences; 25% to 30% of them were singletons. Jointly, the top ten make up less than 20% of the sample.

The sample's treatment or condition label, decoded: roughly ten-day PBMC culture with coronavirus spike peptide pools or control peptides (ViraFEST assay). CD4+ T cells from unexposed donors were collected before the COVID-19 pandemic (2011-2018). The ViraFEST assay, used in the study, expanded antigen-specific T cells with peptide pools and then identified the expanded clonotypes through TCR sequencing. Each well held around 2 million PBMCs cultured with roughly 9.2 ug/ml peptide pools in IMDM containing roughly 4.7% human AB serum and 7.5 to 10 IU/ml IL-2. Half of the culture medium was replaced with fresh IL-2-containing medium on days 3 and 7. CD4+ T cells were isolated after about 10 days of culture through negative selection using the EasySep CD4+ T cell isolation kit. As cell numbers permitted, CD4+ T cells from unexposed donors were tested for reactivity to SARS-CoV-2 S and N and to four common cold coronavirus spike pools. Ficoll-Paque Plus gradient centrifugation was used to isolate PBMCs from whole blood, and the isolated PBMCs were then either used fresh or cryopreserved at -140C. Culture conditions were generally each tested in triplicate wells. The leukapheresis product used for the unexposed donors was purchased from a commercial source.

Details on this clonotype: Its specific antigen is unknown. Base qualities are missing; no much larger clone stands one base away.

The paper's findings and limits, for the study overall: Nearly all vaccine-specific clones in convalescent patients (304 of 307) were mono-reactive for SARS-CoV-2 spike rather than cross-reactive with common cold coronaviruses. Only a relatively small number of convalescent patients were included in the study, and early timepoints following natural infection were not analyzed. In convalescent patients, a median 86.3% of post-vaccine SARS-CoV-2-reactive clones were detected only after vaccination, and vaccine-specific priming was suggested by this finding. An increase in the median number of SARS-CoV-2-reactive clonotypes from more than 20 after infection to about 39 after vaccination was observed, but the change was not found to be significant.

The V and J genes are TRBV6-1 and TRBJ2-1; 11 bases in the junction line up with TRBD2. The sample comprised CD4+ T cells from blood, cultured in vitro. The receptor's source is a human donor in good health. The CDR3 protein: CASTTSGGGNEQFF. DNA sequence: TGTGCCAGCACCACTAGCGGGGGTGGCAATGAGCAGTTCTTC.